This section outlines one T cell receptor (beta chain) sequence together with its context. Its target is not known. The sample is drawn from a study of shared clonotypes between healthy human individuals. Study background: CD4 naive and memory got three plates each, CD8 naive two, CD8 memory one. Study outcomes and limitations: Owing to a small donor count, the genetic and exposure-history diversity represented was limited. Rarefaction revealed incomplete sorted-subset sequencing despite large depth.

This table comes from immunoSEQ multiplex PCR, and its TCRdb copy is limited to in-frame clones, with some not included. The sample yields some 980,000 clones, about three quarters seen once. With 5 bases removed from V and 4 bases from J, the gap between germline ends came to 14 bases. The CDR3 has 14 amino acids. Germline V gene sequence: CDR1 SGHVS, CDR2 FQNEAQ. The chain joins TRBV7-8 to TRBJ1-1; TRBD1 is a possible D gene (5 bases). This receptor was obtained from a young man in good health. The sequenced sample consisted of memory CD4+ T cells sorted from blood. Documented subset: CD45RA-negative fraction. CDR3 residues: CASSVVREGTEAFF. The CDR3 DNA reads as TGTGCCAGCAGCGTAGTCAGGGAGGGCACTGAAGCTTTCTTT.